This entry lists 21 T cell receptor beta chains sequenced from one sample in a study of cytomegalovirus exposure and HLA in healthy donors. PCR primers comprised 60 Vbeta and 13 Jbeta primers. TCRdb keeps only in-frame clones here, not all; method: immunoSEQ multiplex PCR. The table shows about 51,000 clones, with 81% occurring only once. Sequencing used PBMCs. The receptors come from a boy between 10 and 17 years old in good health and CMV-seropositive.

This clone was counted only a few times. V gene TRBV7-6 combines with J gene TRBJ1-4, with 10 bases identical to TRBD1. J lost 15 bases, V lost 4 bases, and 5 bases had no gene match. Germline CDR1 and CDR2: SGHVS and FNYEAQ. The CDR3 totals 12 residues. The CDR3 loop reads CASSSSGTGVFF. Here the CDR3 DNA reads TGTGCCAGCAGCTCGTCCGGGACAGGGGTGTTTTTT. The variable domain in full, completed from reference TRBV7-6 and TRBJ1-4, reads GAGVSQSPRYKVTKRGQDVALRCDPISGHVSLYWYRQALGQGPEFLTYFNYEAQQDKSGLPNDRFSAERPEGSISTLTIQRTEQRDSAMYRCASSSSGTGVFFGSGTQLSVL.

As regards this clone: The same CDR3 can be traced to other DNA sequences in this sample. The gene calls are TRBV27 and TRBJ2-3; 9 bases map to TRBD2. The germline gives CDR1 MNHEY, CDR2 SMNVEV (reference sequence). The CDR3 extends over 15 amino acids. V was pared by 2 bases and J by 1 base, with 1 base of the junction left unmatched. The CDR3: CASSLAGGGTDTQYF. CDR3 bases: TGTGCCAGCAGTTTAGCGGGGGGGGGCACAGATACGCAGTATTTT.

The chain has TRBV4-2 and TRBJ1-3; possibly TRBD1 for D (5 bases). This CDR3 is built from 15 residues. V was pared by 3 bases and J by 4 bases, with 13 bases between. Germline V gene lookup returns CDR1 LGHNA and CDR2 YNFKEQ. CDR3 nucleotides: TGTGCCAGCAGCCAGGACCCAGGGCCCGGAAACACCATATATTTT. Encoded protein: CASSQDPGPGNTIYF.

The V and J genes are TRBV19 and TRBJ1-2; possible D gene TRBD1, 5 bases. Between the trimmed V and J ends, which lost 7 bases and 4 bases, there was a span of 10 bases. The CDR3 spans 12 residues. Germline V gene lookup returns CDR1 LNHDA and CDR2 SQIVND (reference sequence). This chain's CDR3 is CASMQGSYGYTF. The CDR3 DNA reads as TGTGCCAGTATGCAGGGTAGCTATGGCTACACCTTC.

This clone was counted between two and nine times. DNA of the CDR3: TGTGCCAGTATCGGGACAGCCAATAATTCACCCCTCCACTTT. This sequence encodes CASIGTANNSPLHF. The chain is built from TRBV19 and TRBJ1-6, with TRBD1 matching 7 bases. The CDR3 spans 14 residues. Trimming took 7 bases from V and 5 from J; bases not matched to a gene: 5. Germline lookup yields CDR1 LNHDA and CDR2 SQIVND (reference sequence).

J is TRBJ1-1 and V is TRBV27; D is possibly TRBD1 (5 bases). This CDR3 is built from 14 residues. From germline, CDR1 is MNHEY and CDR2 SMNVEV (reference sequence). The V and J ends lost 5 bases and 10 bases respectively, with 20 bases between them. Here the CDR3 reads CASSIIAGGDGAFF. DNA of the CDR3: TGTGCCAGCAGTATAATAGCTGGGGGGGATGGAGCTTTCTTT.

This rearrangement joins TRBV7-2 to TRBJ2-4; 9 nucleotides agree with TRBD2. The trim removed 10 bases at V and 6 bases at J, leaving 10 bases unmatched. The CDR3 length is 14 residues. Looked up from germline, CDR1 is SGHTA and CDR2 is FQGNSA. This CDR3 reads CATVRGGSGNIQYF. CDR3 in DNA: TGTGCCACAGTGCGGGGGGGCTCCGGAAACATTCAGTACTTC.

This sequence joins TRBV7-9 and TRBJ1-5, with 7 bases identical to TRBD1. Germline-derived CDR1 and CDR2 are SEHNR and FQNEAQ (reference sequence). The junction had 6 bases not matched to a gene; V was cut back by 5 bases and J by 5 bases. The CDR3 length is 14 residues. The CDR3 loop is CASSRPGQDQPQHF. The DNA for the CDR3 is TGTGCCAGCAGCCGGCCCGGACAGGATCAGCCCCAGCATTTT.

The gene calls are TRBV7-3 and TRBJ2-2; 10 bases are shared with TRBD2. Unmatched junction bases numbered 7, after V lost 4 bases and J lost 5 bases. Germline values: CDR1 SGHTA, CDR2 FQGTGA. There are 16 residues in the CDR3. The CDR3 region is CASSSSGGARTGELFF. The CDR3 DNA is TGTGCCAGCAGCTCGAGCGGGGGGGCCCGGACCGGGGAGCTGTTTTTT.

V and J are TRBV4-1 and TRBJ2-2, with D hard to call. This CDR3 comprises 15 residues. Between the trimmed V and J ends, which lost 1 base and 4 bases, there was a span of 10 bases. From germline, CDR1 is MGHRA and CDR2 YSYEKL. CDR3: CASSQVLQVTGELFF. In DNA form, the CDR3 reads TGCGCCAGCAGCCAAGTCCTTCAGGTCACCGGGGAGCTGTTTTTT.

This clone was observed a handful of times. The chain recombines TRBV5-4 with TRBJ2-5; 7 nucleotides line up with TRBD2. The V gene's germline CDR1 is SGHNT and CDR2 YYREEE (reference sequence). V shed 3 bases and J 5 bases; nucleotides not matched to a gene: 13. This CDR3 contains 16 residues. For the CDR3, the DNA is TGTGCCAGCAGCTCACCTCGGGGGGACTTGGAGGAGACCCAGTACTTC. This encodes CASSSPRGDLEETQYF.

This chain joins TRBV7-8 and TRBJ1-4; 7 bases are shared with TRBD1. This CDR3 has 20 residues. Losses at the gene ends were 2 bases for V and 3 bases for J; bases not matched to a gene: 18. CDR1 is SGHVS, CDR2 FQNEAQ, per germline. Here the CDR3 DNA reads TGTGCCAGCAGCTTAAGTATTAGACAGGGCAATGGGGTACCTAATGAAAAACTGTTTTTT. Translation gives CASSLSIRQGNGVPNEKLFF.

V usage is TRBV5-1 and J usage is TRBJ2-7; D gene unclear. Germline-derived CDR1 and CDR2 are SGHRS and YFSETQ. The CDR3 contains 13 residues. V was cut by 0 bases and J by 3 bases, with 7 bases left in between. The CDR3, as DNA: TGCGCCAGCAGCTTGGACAGAAACTACGAGCAGTACTTC. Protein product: CASSLDRNYEQYF.

Here the CDR3 DNA reads TGTGCCAGCAGCTGGCTAGAGACCCAGTACTTC. Its translation: CASSWLETQYF. The chain employs TRBV7-9 and TRBJ2-5; D unclear. Germline V gene sequence: CDR1 SEHNR, CDR2 FQNEAQ (reference sequence). Trimming took off 4 bases at V and 4 bases at J, with 4 bases between the two ends. The CDR3 has 11 residues.

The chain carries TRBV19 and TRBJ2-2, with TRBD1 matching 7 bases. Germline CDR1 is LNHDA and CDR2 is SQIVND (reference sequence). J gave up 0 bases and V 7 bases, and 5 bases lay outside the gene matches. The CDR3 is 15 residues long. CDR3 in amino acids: CASTRTGANTGELFF. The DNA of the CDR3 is TGTGCCAGTACCCGGACAGGCGCGAACACCGGGGAGCTGTTTTTT.

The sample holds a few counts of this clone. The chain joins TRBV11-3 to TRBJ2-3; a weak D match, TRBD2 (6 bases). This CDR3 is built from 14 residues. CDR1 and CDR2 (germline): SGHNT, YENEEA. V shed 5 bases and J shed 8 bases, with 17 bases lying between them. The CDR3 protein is CASSPSGVTSTQYF. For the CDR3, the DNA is TGTGCCAGCAGCCCCTCGGGAGTGACTTCTACGCAGTATTTT.

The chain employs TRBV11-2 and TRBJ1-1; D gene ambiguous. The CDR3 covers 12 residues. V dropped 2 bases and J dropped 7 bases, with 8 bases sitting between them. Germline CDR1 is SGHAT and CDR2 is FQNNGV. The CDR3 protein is CASSLNTREAFF. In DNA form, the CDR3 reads TGTGCCAGCAGCTTAAACACCCGTGAAGCTTTCTTT. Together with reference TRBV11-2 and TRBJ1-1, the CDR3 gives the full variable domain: EAGVAQSPRYKIIEKRQSVAFWCNPISGHATLYWYQQILGQGPKLLIQFQNNGVVDDSQLPKDRFSAERLKGVDSTLKIQPAKLEDSAVYLCASSLNTREAFFGQGTRLTVV.

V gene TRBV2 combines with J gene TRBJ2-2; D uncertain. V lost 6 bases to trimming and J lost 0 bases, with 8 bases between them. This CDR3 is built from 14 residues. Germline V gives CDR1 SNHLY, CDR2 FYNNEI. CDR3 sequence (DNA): TGTGCCAGCAGGGCTTCCGCGAACACCGGGGAGCTGTTTTTT. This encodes CASRASANTGELFF.

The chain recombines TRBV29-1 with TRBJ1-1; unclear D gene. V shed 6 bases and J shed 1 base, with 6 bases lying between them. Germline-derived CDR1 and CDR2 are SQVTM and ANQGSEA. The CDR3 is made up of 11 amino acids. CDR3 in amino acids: CSVTGNTEAFF. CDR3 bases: TGCAGCGTCACGGGGAACACTGAAGCTTTCTTT.

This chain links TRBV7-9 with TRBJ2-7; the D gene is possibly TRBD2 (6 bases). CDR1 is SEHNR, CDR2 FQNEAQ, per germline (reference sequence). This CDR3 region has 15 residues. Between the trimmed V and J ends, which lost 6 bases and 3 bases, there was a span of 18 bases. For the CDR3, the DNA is TGTGCCAGCAGTGGCAGGGAGGTAAGGGGCTACGAGCAGTACTTC. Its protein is CASSGREVRGYEQYF. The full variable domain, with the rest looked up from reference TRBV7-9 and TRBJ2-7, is DTGVSQNPRHKITKRGQNVTFRCDPISEHNRLYWYRQTLGQGPEFLTYFQNEAQLEKSRLLSDRFSAERPKGSFSTLEIQRTEQGDSAMYLCASSGREVRGYEQYFGPGTRLTVT.

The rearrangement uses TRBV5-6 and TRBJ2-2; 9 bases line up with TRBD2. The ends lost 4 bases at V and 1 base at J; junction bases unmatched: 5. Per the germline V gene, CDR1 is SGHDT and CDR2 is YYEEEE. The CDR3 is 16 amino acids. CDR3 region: CASSEGLALNTGELFF. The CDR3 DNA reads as TGTGCCAGCAGCGAGGGACTAGCTTTGAACACCGGGGAGCTGTTTTTT.